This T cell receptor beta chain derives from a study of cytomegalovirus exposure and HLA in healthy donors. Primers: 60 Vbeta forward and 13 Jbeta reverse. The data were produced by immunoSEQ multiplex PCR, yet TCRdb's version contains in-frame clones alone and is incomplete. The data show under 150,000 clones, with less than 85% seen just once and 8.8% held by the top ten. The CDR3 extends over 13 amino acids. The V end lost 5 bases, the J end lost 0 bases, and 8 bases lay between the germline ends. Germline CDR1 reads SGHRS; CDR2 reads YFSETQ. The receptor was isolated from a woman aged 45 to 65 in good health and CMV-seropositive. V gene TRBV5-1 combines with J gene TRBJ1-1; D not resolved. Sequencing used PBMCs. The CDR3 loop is CASRVTMNTEAFF. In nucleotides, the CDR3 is TGCGCCAGCAGGGTTACAATGAACACTGAAGCTTTCTTT.